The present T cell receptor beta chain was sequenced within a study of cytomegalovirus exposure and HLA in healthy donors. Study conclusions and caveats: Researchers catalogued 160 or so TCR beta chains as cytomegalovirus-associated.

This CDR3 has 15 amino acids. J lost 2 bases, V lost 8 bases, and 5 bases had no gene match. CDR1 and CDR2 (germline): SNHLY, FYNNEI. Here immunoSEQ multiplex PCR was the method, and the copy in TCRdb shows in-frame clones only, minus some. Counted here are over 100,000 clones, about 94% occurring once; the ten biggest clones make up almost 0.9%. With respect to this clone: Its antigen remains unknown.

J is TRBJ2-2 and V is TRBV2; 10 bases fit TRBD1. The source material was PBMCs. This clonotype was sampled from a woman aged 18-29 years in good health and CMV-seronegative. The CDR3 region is CASGRQGANTGELFF. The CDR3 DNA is TGTGCCAGCGGCCGACAGGGGGCTAACACCGGGGAGCTGTTTTTT.